The 28 T cell receptor beta chains below were found in one sample sequenced in a study of blood T cell repertoires in COVID-19. The protocol was immunoSEQ multiplex PCR, while the TCRdb copy is restricted to in-frame clones and leaves out a portion. The sample holds about 39,000 clones, 75% to 90% seen once. Sequencing was carried out using peripheral blood. All receptors derive from a man between 50 and 59 years old with active or convalescent COVID-19.

The V and J genes are TRBV10-1 and TRBJ2-7; D is unclear. Looked up from germline, CDR1 is WNHNN and CDR2 is SYGVQD (reference sequence). CDR3 length: 12 amino acids. V lost 6 bases, J lost 5 bases, and 11 bases lay in between. For the CDR3, the DNA is TGCGCCAGCAGGAGCTATTCTGACGAGCAGTACGTC. This codes for CASRSYSDEQYV.

The chain carries TRBV24-1 and TRBJ2-2, with D tentatively TRBD2 (6 bases). CDR1 and CDR2 from the germline V gene are KGHDR and SFDVKD. V lost 6 bases and J 5 bases, leaving 9 bases between the germline ends. The CDR3 loop spans 13 amino acids. In DNA form, the CDR3 reads TGTGCCACCAGTAGAAGCGGGACCGGGGAGCTGTTTTTT. This codes for CATSRSGTGELFF.

The chain recombines TRBV10-2 with TRBJ1-5, with D unclear. Germline-derived CDR1 and CDR2 are WSHSY and SAAADI. V was cut by 2 bases and J by 6 bases, with 14 bases left in between. The CDR3 runs to 15 residues. The CDR3 here is CASSEAGTASQPQHF. In nucleotides, the CDR3 is TGCGCCAGCAGTGAGGCGGGTACCGCTTCTCAGCCCCAGCATTTT.

The genes are TRBV7-9 and TRBJ1-2, with D perhaps matching TRBD1 (5 bases). V lost 0 bases, J lost 8 bases, and 16 bases lay in between. This CDR3 is 15 amino acids long. Germline assignment: CDR1 SEHNR and CDR2 FQNEAQ (reference sequence). CDR3 bases: TGTGCCAGCAGCTTAGCCCAGGGTACTTTAGTCGGCTACACCTTC. Amino acid sequence: CASSLAQGTLVGYTF.

The CDR3 protein is CASSESPGLVSYEQYV. The DNA for the CDR3 is TGCGCCAGCAGTGAGTCCCCGGGACTAGTATCCTACGAGCAGTACGTC. This chain uses TRBV10-1 with TRBJ2-7, with 8 bases fitting TRBD2. CDR3 length equals 16 residues. Germline values: CDR1 WNHNN, CDR2 SYGVQD (reference sequence). Trimming cost V 0 bases and J 1 base; bases outside gene matches: 5.

The V call is TRBV5-6, the J call TRBJ1-1; 9 nucleotides agree with TRBD1. The V segment lost 2 bases and the J segment 0 bases; nucleotides outside the gene matches: 8. Germline V gene lookup returns CDR1 SGHDT and CDR2 YYEEEE. The CDR3 loop spans 17 amino acids. CDR3 amino acids: CASSLNPGQGMNTEAFF. In nucleotides, the CDR3 is TGTGCCAGCAGCTTAAACCCGGGACAGGGCATGAACACTGAAGCTTTCTTT. Full variable domain (missing parts from reference TRBV5-6 and TRBJ1-1): DAGVTQSPTHLIKTRGQQVTLRCSPKSGHDTVSWYQQALGQGPQFIFQYYEEEERQRGNFPDRFSGHQFPNYSSELNVNALLLGDSALYLCASSLNPGQGMNTEAFFGQGTRLTVV.

The chain uses TRBV7-9 and TRBJ1-2; the D is unclear. Germline V gene lookup returns CDR1 SEHNR and CDR2 FQNEAQ (reference sequence). The V end lost 0 bases, the J end lost 8 bases, and 16 bases lay between the germline ends. The CDR3 consists of 15 residues. As DNA, the CDR3 is TGTGCCAGCAGCTTAGCGCTCATTTCGTTCGGGGGCTACACCTTC. Translating it yields CASSLALISFGGYTF. The whole variable domain, filled in from reference TRBV7-9 and TRBJ1-2, reads DTGVSQNPRHKITKRGQNVTFRCDPISEHNRLYWYRQTLGQGPEFLTYFQNEAQLEKSRLLSDRFSAERPKGSFSTLEIQRTEQGDSAMYLCASSLALISFGGYTFGSGTRLTVV.

The chain is built from TRBV7-3 and TRBJ1-1, with D hard to call. V lost 0 bases and J 4 bases, leaving 9 bases between the germline ends. Germline CDR1 and CDR2: SGHTA and FQGTGA. The CDR3 covers 14 residues. The CDR3 DNA sequence: TGTGCCAGCAGCTTAACGTTTCGGGGCACTGAAGCTTTCTTT. Translation: CASSLTFRGTEAFF.

The rearrangement links TRBV29-1 to TRBJ1-5; 8 nucleotides agree with TRBD1. V trimming: 6 bases; J trimming: 2 bases; junction bases outside the gene matches: 6. Germline CDR1 SQVTM, CDR2 ANQGSEA. This CDR3 is built from 14 residues. CDR3 sequence reads: CSVATGVGNQPQHF. CDR3 sequence (DNA): TGCAGCGTCGCGACAGGGGTGGGCAATCAGCCCCAGCATTTT.

The chain recombines TRBV27 with TRBJ2-5; 11 nucleotides match TRBD2. CDR3 length: 16 residues. After removal of 5 bases from V and 1 base from J, the junction contained 6 bases not matched to a gene. Germline-derived CDR1 and CDR2 are MNHEY and SMNVEV (reference sequence). CDR3 sequence: CASSKGTSGFQETQYF. Written as DNA, the CDR3 is TGTGCCAGCAGTAAGGGGACTAGCGGATTCCAAGAGACCCAGTACTTC.

The rearrangement joins TRBV5-1 to TRBJ1-4; D is ambiguous. V was pared by 6 bases and J by 0 bases, with 9 bases between. This CDR3 has 14 amino acids. CDR1 is SGHRS and CDR2 is YFSETQ in the germline V gene. The CDR3 loop is CASKPEPTNEKLFF. The CDR3 region has the DNA TGCGCCAGCAAACCGGAGCCAACTAATGAAAAACTGTTTTTT.

This chain connects TRBV6-5 to TRBJ2-7; D unresolved. From germline, CDR1 is MNHEY and CDR2 SVGAGI. Trimming took off 6 bases at V and 0 bases at J, with 9 bases between the two ends. This CDR3 contains 13 residues. CDR3 DNA: TGTGCCAGCAGCACAGAGAGCTCCTACGAGCAGTACGTC. It encodes CASSTESSYEQYV.

The V gene is TRBV29-1, the J gene TRBJ2-7, with D possibly matching TRBD2 (5 bases). V was shortened by 8 bases and J by 11 bases, with 16 bases between the two germline ends. This CDR3 contains 10 residues. Germline V gives CDR1 SQVTM, CDR2 ANQGSEA. The CDR3 here is CSSSGGLEYV. The CDR3 DNA reads TGCAGCTCGTCAGGAGGTTTGGAGTACGTC.

This clone was picked up many times. The chain combines TRBV2 with TRBJ2-1; a weak D match, TRBD1 (5 bases). Germline CDR1 SNHLY, CDR2 FYNNEI. The CDR3 length is 12 residues. Trimming removed 7 bases from V and 13 bases from J, with 17 bases in between. CDR3 sequence (DNA): TGTGCCAGCATTACCACAGGCGTTAACCAGTTCTTC. This sequence encodes CASITTGVNQFF.

The chain combines TRBV2 with TRBJ1-1; 10 bases line up with TRBD1. CDR1 and CDR2 from the germline V gene are SNHLY and FYNNEI. This CDR3 has 15 amino acids. V trimming: 6 bases; J trimming: 1 base; junction bases outside the gene matches: 5. The CDR3 loop reads CASRPGTGENTEAFF. The CDR3 DNA sequence: TGTGCCAGCAGACCCGGGACAGGGGAGAACACTGAAGCTTTCTTT.

The V gene is TRBV7-8, the J gene TRBJ1-5; the match to TRBD1 covers 7 bases. This CDR3 is built from 16 residues. Germline V CDR1 and CDR2: SGHVS, FQNEAQ. V lost 2 bases to trimming and J lost 0 bases; unmatched junction nucleotides: 4. For the CDR3, the DNA is TGTGCCAGCAGCTTAAGACAGGGCAATAGCAATCAGCCCCAGCATTTT. It specifies CASSLRQGNSNQPQHF.

The rearrangement links TRBV12-3 or TRBV12-4 to TRBJ2-7; TRBD2 agrees at 7 bases. This CDR3 is built from 13 residues. V lost 6 bases, J lost 7 bases, and 9 bases stayed unmatched. CDR3 nucleotides: TGTGCCAGCAGCCCCGGAATGGGGGGGGAGCAGTACGTC. Translating gives CASSPGMGGEQYV.

The chain's CDR3 is CASSKTGYQGYTF. For the CDR3, the DNA is TGTGCCAGTAGTAAGACAGGGTATCAAGGCTACACCTTC. This chain links TRBV19 with TRBJ1-2, with 7 bases aligning to TRBD1. V gave up 4 bases and J gave up 8 bases; unmatched junction bases: 7. The germline V gene encodes CDR1 LNHDA and CDR2 SQIVND (reference sequence). This CDR3 has 13 residues.

The chain has TRBV6-1 and TRBJ1-1; D unclear. Trimming took off 5 bases at V and 5 bases at J, with 9 bases between the two ends. The CDR3 length is 12 residues. In germline, CDR1 is MNHNS, CDR2 SASEGT. CDR3 protein: CASSPVGTEAFF. CDR3 sequence (DNA): TGTGCCAGCAGTCCCGTCGGGACTGAAGCTTTCTTT.

This chain links TRBV18 with TRBJ2-2; 8 nucleotides agree with TRBD1. The length of the CDR3 is 15 residues. In germline, CDR1 is KGHSH, CDR2 LQKENI. J was trimmed by 7 bases and V by 1 base; bases with no gene match: 5. CDR3 sequence: CASSPRQGASGELFF. Written as DNA, the CDR3 is TGTGCCAGCTCACCACGGCAGGGGGCGAGCGGGGAGCTGTTTTTT.

This chain uses TRBV4-1 with TRBJ2-4; no definite D call. The germline V gene has CDR1 MGHRA and CDR2 YSYEKL. Trimming pared 0 bases from V and 8 bases from J, leaving 5 bases between. The CDR3 covers 12 residues. Here the CDR3 DNA reads TGCGCCAGCAGCCAAGAAAGCCACATTCAGTACTTC. It translates to CASSQESHIQYF.

The chain carries TRBV6-5 and TRBJ2-1; TRBD2 agrees at 7 bases. The CDR3 runs 14 residues. Trimming cost V 10 bases and J 2 bases; bases outside gene matches: 8. Germline V gives CDR1 MNHEY, CDR2 SVGAGI. In DNA form, the CDR3 reads TGTGCCATAATAGAGCGGGGCGCCTACAATGAGCAGTTCTTC. Residues: CAIIERGAYNEQFF.

The genes are TRBV24-1 and TRBJ2-1; D might be TRBD1 (7 bases). Germline V gene lookup returns CDR1 KGHDR and CDR2 SFDVKD. Trimming took off 5 bases at V and 7 bases at J, with 11 bases between the two ends. The CDR3 length is 13 residues. CDR3 DNA: TGTGCCACCAGTGGTCCAGGGGGGAATGAGCAGTTCTTC. Protein: CATSGPGGNEQFF.

The chain couples TRBV9 to TRBJ2-3; 7 bases are a match to TRBD1. Losses at the gene ends were 0 bases for V and 3 bases for J; bases not matched to a gene: 10. This CDR3 has 17 amino acids. Germline V gene lookup returns CDR1 SGDLS and CDR2 YYNGEE. The CDR3 sequence is CASSVEGGGSVTDTQYF. The CDR3 coding sequence is TGTGCCAGCAGCGTAGAAGGGGGCGGGTCGGTTACAGATACGCAGTATTTT. The whole variable domain, filled in from reference TRBV9 and TRBJ2-3, reads DSGVTQTPKHLITATGQRVTLRCSPRSGDLSVYWYQQSLDQGLQFLIQYYNGEERAKGNILERFSAQQFPDLHSELNLSSLELGDSALYFCASSVEGGGSVTDTQYFGPGTRLTVL.

The chain uses TRBV10-3 and TRBJ1-1, with 8 bases matching TRBD1. Trimming cost V 5 bases and J 1 base; bases outside gene matches: 9. Germline CDR1 is ENHRY and CDR2 is SYGVKD. The CDR3 totals 16 residues. CDR3 sequence: CAISKDRAGTNTEAFF. The CDR3 coding sequence is TGTGCCATCAGTAAGGACAGGGCTGGGACGAACACTGAAGCTTTCTTT.

The chain has TRBV9 and TRBJ2-7; TRBD2 agrees at 11 bases. CDR1 and CDR2 from the germline V gene are SGDLS and YYNGEE. With 0 bases clipped from V and 3 bases from J, the junction kept 2 bases outside the gene matches. The CDR3 consists of 15 residues. This CDR3 is CASSVGGTSGYEQYF. As DNA, the CDR3 is TGTGCCAGCAGCGTAGGGGGGACTAGCGGCTACGAGCAGTACTTC. The complete variable domain, with remaining parts taken from reference TRBV9 and TRBJ2-7, reads DSGVTQTPKHLITATGQRVTLRCSPRSGDLSVYWYQQSLDQGLQFLIQYYNGEERAKGNILERFSAQQFPDLHSELNLSSLELGDSALYFCASSVGGTSGYEQYFGPGTRLTVT.

This clone was recorded a few times. V and J are TRBV4-2 and TRBJ2-3, with D hard to call. Trimming stripped 3 bases from V and 3 bases from J, with 7 bases between. The CDR3 sequence is 13 residues long. Germline V CDR1 and CDR2: LGHNA, YNFKEQ. Written as DNA, the CDR3 is TGTGCCAGCAGCCATGGAGTAACAGATACGCAGTATTTT. Its protein is CASSHGVTDTQYF.

This rearrangement joins TRBV18 to TRBJ1-1, with a weak D call TRBD1 (5 bases). The V and J ends lost 3 bases and 2 bases respectively, with 10 bases between them. The CDR3 contains 14 residues. Germline-derived CDR1 and CDR2 are KGHSH and LQKENI. The CDR3: CASSPTAVNTEAFF. The CDR3 DNA reads as TGTGCCAGCTCACCGACAGCCGTTAACACTGAAGCTTTCTTT.